This T cell receptor (beta chain) was recorded in a study of blood T cells in healthy people across ages. Staff drew around 10 milliliters of peripheral blood from each donor. A J-beta primer mix and a sample-barcoded 5' primer were used in a second PCR of about 7 to 12 cycles. From the 5' RACE reads, TCRdb called clonotypes with MiXCR, one entry per CDR3 protein. This sample has more than 900,000 distinct CDR3 sequences, with almost 25% found just once. The V end lost 2 bases, the J end lost 0 bases, and 9 bases lay between the germline ends. CDR3 size: 14 residues. Germline assignment: CDR1 SGHRS and CDR2 YFSETQ. These records were also assigned to another study, of T cells of mothers and their children.

The sequence was obtained from a girl between 2 and 10 years old in good health. What was sequenced was blood. The gene calls are TRBV5-1 and TRBJ2-7; D may be TRBD1 (6 bases). The CDR3 region has the DNA TGCGCCAGCAGCTTCGAGGGGGACTCCTACGAGCAGTACTTC. It is translated as CASSFEGDSYEQYF.